This T cell receptor beta chain appears in the sequencing data of a study of shared clonotypes between healthy human individuals. With 8 bases clipped from V and 2 bases from J, the junction kept 7 bases outside the gene matches. The CDR3 is 14 residues long. Germline V gene data show CDR1 as WNHNN and CDR2 as SYGVQD (reference sequence). Profiling relied on immunoSEQ multiplex PCR, and the TCRdb table lists in-frame clones only, not all of them. The sample shows roughly 2,300,000 clones, under 95% of them seen only once. Sequencing was done on a sample of naive CD4+ T cells from PBMCs. The subset denotes: CD45RA+ positively selected. The chain carries TRBV10-1 and TRBJ2-7, with 9 bases aligning to TRBD1. The sequence came from a young man in good health. Some clones in this sample may be carry-over from other donors' samples. CDR3 in amino acids: CASGQGTPPYEQYF. The CDR3 nucleotides are TGCGCCAGCGGACAGGGGACCCCTCCCTACGAGCAGTACTTC.